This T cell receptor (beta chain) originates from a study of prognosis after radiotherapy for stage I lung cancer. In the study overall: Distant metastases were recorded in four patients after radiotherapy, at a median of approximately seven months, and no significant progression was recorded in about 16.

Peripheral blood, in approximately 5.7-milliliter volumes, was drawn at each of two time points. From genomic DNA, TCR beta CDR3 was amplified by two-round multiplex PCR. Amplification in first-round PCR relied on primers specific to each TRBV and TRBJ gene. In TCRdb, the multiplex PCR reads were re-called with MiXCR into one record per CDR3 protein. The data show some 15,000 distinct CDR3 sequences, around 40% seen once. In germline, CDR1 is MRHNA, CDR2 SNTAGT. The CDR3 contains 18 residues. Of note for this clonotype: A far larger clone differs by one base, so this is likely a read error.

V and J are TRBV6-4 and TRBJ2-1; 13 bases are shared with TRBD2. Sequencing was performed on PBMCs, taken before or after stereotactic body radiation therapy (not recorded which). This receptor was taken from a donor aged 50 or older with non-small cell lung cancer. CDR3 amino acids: CASAGPTGTSGVHNQQFF. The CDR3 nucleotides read TGTGCCAGTGCCGGGCCAACCGGGACTAGCGGGGTACACAATCAGCAGTTCTTC.